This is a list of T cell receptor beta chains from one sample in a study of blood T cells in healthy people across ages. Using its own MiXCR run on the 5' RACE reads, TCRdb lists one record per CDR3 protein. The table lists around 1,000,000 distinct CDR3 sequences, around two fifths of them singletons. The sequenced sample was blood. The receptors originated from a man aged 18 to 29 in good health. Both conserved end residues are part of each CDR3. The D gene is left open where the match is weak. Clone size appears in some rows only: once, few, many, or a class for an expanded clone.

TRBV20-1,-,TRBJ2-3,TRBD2,CSARDQIGLAGFTDTQYF,TGCAGTGCTAGAGATCAGATTGGGCTAGCGGGCTTCACAGATACGCAGTATTTT
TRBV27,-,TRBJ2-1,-,CASSLMGLRREQFF,TGTGCCAGCAGTTTAATGGGGCTAAGGCGTGAGCAGTTCTTC
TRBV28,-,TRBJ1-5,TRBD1,CASSRTTGKHQPQHF,TGTGCCAGCAGTCGAACGACAGGGAAGCATCAGCCCCAGCATTTT
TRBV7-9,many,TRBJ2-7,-,CASSSIYEQYF,TGTGCCAGCAGCTCTATCTACGAGCAGTACTTC
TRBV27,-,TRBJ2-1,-,CASSRTLQGQFF,TGTGCCAGCAGCCGCACCCTACAGGGGCAGTTCTTC
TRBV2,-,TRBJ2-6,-,CASSESDAGANVLTF,TGTGCCAGCAGCGAATCGGATGCTGGGGCCAACGTCCTGACTTTC
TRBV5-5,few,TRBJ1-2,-,CASSSADRYGYTF,TGTGCCAGCAGCTCGGCAGATAGATATGGCTACACCTTC
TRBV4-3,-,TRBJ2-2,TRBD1,CASRRTGTGSTGELFF,TGCGCCAGCAGACGGACCGGGACAGGGTCGACCGGGGAGCTGTTTTTT
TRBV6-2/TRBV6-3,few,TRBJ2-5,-,CASKSEAAQETQYF,TGTGCCAGCAAGTCCGAGGCAGCCCAAGAGACCCAGTACTTC
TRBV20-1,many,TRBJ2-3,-,CSARDSRTSTDTQYF,TGCAGTGCTAGAGATAGTCGGACTAGCACAGATACGCAGTATTTT
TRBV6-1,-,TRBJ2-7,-,CASNSYEQYF,TGTGCCAGCAACAGCTACGAGCAGTACTTC
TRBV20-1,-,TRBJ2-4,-,CSARVRDRDIQYF,TGCAGTGCTAGGGTCCGCGATAGGGACATTCAGTACTTC
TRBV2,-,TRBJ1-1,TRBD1,CASLPGGGTEAFF,TGTGCCAGCTTACCAGGGGGGGGCACTGAAGCTTTCTTT
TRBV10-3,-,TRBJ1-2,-,CAISEAQVAGGYTF,TGTGCCATCAGTGAGGCGCAAGTAGCGGGAGGCTACACCTTC
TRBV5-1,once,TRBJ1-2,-,CASSSSSFCGYTF,TGCGCCAGCAGCTCAAGTTCATTCTGTGGCTACACCTTC
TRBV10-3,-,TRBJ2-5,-,CAISESGFEEETQYF,TGTGCCATCAGCGAGAGCGGGTTCGAAGAAGAGACCCAGTACTTC
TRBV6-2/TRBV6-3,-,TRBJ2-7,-,CASSYGRVSYEQYF,TGTGCCAGCAGTTACGGAAGGGTCTCCTACGAGCAGTACTTC
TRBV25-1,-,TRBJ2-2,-,CASSGVRGWVAGELFF,TGTGCCAGCAGTGGAGTCCGAGGGTGGGTCGCCGGGGAGCTGTTTTTT
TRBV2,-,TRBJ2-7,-,CASGFGRSSYEQYF,TGTGCCAGCGGGTTTGGGCGGAGCTCCTACGAGCAGTACTTC